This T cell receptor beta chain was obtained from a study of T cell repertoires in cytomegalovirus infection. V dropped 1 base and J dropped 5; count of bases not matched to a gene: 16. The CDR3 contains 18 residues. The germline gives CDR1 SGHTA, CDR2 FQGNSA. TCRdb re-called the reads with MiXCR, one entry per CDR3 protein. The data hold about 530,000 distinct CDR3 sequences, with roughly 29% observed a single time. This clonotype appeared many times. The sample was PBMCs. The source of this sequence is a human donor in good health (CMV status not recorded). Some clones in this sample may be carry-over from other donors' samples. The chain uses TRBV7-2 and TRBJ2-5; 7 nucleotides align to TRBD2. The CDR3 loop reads CASSLVSRASGGGETQYF. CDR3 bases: TGTGCCAGCAGCTTAGTTAGTAGGGCTAGCGGCGGCGGGGAGACCCAGTACTTC. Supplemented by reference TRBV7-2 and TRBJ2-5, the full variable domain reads GAGVSQSPSNKVTEKGKDVELRCDPISGHTALYWYRQSLGQGLEFLIYFQGNSAPDKSGLPSDRFSAERTGGSVSTLTIQRTQQEDSAVYLCASSLVSRASGGGETQYFGPGTRLLVL.